The sequence of this T cell receptor beta chain was determined in a study of blood T cell repertoires in COVID-19. Study-wide background: PBMCs, B-cell-depleted T cells, or T cells provided the cDNA or gDNA that made up the material.

Sequenced by immunoSEQ multiplex PCR; TCRdb stores in-frame clones only, minus some. The sample holds about 160,000 clones, roughly 85% seen once. Source material: peripheral blood. This receptor was taken from a woman aged 50 to 60 with COVID-19, enrolled during active disease.

The CDR3 sequence is CASSPEGVTEAFF. In DNA form, the CDR3 reads TGTGCCAGCTCGCCCGAGGGGGTCACTGAAGCTTTCTTT. This chain joins TRBV18 and TRBJ1-1; a possible D gene is TRBD1 (6 bases). V gave up 6 bases and J gave up 4 bases, with 12 bases separating them. Germline values: CDR1 KGHSH, CDR2 LQKENI. The CDR3 consists of 13 residues.